This T cell receptor (beta chain) emerged from a study of T cells after yellow fever vaccination. Study context: Fractions of limited cellularity were prepared by means of SMART-Seq v4 Ultra Low Input.

The CDR3 runs 18 residues. Germline lookup yields CDR1 WNHNN and CDR2 SYGVQD (reference sequence). V lost 0 bases, J lost 5 bases, and 9 bases stayed unmatched. 5'RACE template switching produced TCR cDNA carrying a universal primer site and UMIs. TCRdb re-called the 5' RACE reads with MiXCR, one entry per CDR3 protein. The sample holds about 400,000 distinct CDR3 sequences, roughly 6.1% seen once. Study-wide points: Among primary-vaccination clones, most reappeared after the booster, at approximately 97% for CD4 and roughly 88% for CD8. One caveat is that FACS-sorted repertoires could contain abundant clonotypes contaminating from the bulk population.

As regards this clonotype: Its antigen is not identified.

This TCR derives from a man aged 30 to 39 who received the YFV17D yellow fever vaccine. The genes are TRBV10-1 and TRBJ2-5; 13 bases match TRBD2. Sequencing used PBMCs, obtained 5 days after the yellow fever booster vaccination. The CDR3 sequence is CASSESSGLAGVGETQYF. The CDR3 nucleotides are TGCGCCAGCAGTGAGTCGAGCGGACTAGCGGGAGTCGGGGAGACCCAGTACTTC.